This T cell receptor (beta chain) appears in the sequencing data of a study of OX40 agonist ivuxolimab in advanced cancers. Measured with immunoSEQ multiplex PCR; TCRdb has only the in-frame clones, and not every one. The sample lists 55,000 to 85,000 clones; about four fifths were seen once. Trimming took off 1 base at V and 8 bases at J, with 8 bases between the two ends. Per germline, CDR1 SGHAT and CDR2 FQNNGV. There are 12 residues in the CDR3. Study results and caveats: Some of the nonresponding patients also showed low levels of normalized T-cell clonal expansion.

This clone showed up just once. The antigen is undetermined. The sequencing here drew on CD4+ or CD8+ T cells sorted from blood, taken in a trial of the OX40 agonist ivuxolimab. The clonotype was recovered from an adult with an advanced solid tumor such as melanoma, head and neck, liver or kidney cancer. V is TRBV11-2 and J is TRBJ1-2; D not resolved. CDR3 coding DNA: TGTGCCAGCAGCTTAGTCGGGCTCGGCTACACCTTC. Protein: CASSLVGLGYTF. Full variable domain (rest looked up from reference TRBV11-2 and TRBJ1-2): EAGVAQSPRYKIIEKRQSVAFWCNPISGHATLYWYQQILGQGPKLLIQFQNNGVVDDSQLPKDRFSAERLKGVDSTLKIQPAKLEDSAVYLCASSLVGLGYTFGSGTRLTVV.